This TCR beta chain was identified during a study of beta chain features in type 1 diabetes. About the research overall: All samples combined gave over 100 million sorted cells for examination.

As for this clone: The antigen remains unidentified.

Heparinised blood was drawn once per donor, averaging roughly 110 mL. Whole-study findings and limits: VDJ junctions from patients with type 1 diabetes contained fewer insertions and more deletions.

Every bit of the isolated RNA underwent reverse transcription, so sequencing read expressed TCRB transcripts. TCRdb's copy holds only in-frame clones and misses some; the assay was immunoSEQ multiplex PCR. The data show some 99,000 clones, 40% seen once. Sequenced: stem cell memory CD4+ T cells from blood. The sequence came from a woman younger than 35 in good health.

CDR3 region: CSVEGQGRGNEQFF. The DNA for the CDR3 is TGCAGCGTTGAGGGGCAGGGGCGAGGCAATGAGCAGTTCTTC. This chain links TRBV29-1 with TRBJ2-1; a possible D gene is TRBD1 (6 bases). Germline V gene data show CDR1 as SQVTM and CDR2 as ANQGSEA. The CDR3 loop spans 14 amino acids. The germline V and J ends were trimmed by 3 bases and 6 bases, with 15 bases remaining between them.